A single sample is the source of the 9 T cell receptor beta chains below, sequenced in a study of blood T cell repertoires in COVID-19. Assay used: immunoSEQ multiplex PCR; TCRdb lists only in-frame clones, some missing. The table shows more than 400,000 clones, with over 75% occurring only once. The source material was peripheral blood. Receptors originate from a human donor in a cohort sampled during active COVID-19.

The J gene is TRBJ1-1, the V gene TRBV30, with 8 bases matching TRBD1. CDR1 is GTSNPN and CDR2 is SVGIG in the germline V gene (reference sequence). Losses at the gene ends were 5 bases for V and 10 bases for J; bases not matched to a gene: 15. The CDR3 has 14 residues. CDR3 coding DNA: TGTGCCTGGGAGGGGACAGGCCAAGCCCGGGGAGCTTTCTTT. Protein sequence: CAWEGTGQARGAFF.

In its sample, this clone was seen once. CDR3 DNA sequence: TGTGCCAGCAGCCCCCAACAGGGGGAAGCTTTCTTT. Its translation is CASSPQQGEAFF. The genes are TRBV11-2 and TRBJ1-1, with 7 nucleotides matching TRBD1. This CDR3 contains 12 residues. Trimming at V came to 5 bases and at J to 8 bases, leaving 5 bases not matched to a gene. CDR1 and CDR2 from the germline V gene are SGHAT and FQNNGV.

The chain has TRBV25-1 and TRBJ1-5; D ambiguous. Per the germline V gene, CDR1 is MGHDK and CDR2 is SYGVNS. Trimming took off 4 bases at V and 7 bases at J, with 11 bases between the two ends. The CDR3 covers 13 residues. This chain's CDR3 is CASSAPGGQPQHF. CDR3 nucleotide sequence: TGTGCCAGCAGTGCCCCAGGCGGGCAGCCCCAGCATTTT. The full variable domain, with the rest looked up from reference TRBV25-1 and TRBJ1-5, is EADIYQTPRYLVIGTGKKITLECSQTMGHDKMYWYQQDPGMELHLIHYSYGVNSTEKGDLSSESTVSRIRTEHFPLTLESARPSHTSQYLCASSAPGGQPQHFGDGTRLSIL.

This clone was seen only once. The chain uses TRBV10-3 and TRBJ1-1; 8 bases match TRBD1. CDR1 is ENHRY and CDR2 is SYGVKD in the germline V gene. This CDR3 comprises 14 residues. V was pared by 6 bases and J by 7 bases, with 10 bases of the junction left unmatched. The DNA for the CDR3 is TGTGCCATCAGAGGGTCATCAGGGGGCGATGAAGCTTTCTTT. It is translated as CAIRGSSGGDEAFF.

In its sample, this clone was seen once. The gene calls are TRBV6-5 and TRBJ1-2; D is unclear. The germline V gene has CDR1 MNHEY and CDR2 SVGAGI. This CDR3 comprises 15 residues. With 0 bases removed from V and 4 bases from J, the gap between germline ends came to 12 bases. The CDR3 sequence is CASSYSPGPSYGYTF. Here the CDR3 DNA reads TGTGCCAGCAGTTACTCACCAGGTCCCAGCTATGGCTACACCTTC.

This clone was picked up one time. V and J are TRBV24-1 and TRBJ2-4; TRBD1 agrees at 9 bases. The CDR3 runs 15 residues. The V gene end was trimmed by 3 bases and the J gene end by 6 bases; junction bases not matched to a gene: 5. Per the germline V gene, CDR1 is KGHDR and CDR2 is SFDVKD. For the CDR3, the DNA is TGTGCCACCAGTGATCCACGGACAGGGGTAAACATTCAGTACTTC. This translates into CATSDPRTGVNIQYF.

J is TRBJ1-5 and V is TRBV5-1; 7 bases agree with TRBD1. Germline V gene data show CDR1 as SGHRS and CDR2 as YFSETQ. This CDR3 region has 14 residues. J gave up 3 bases and V 4 bases, and 4 bases lay outside the gene matches. Written as DNA, the CDR3 is TGCGCCAGCAGCGCTGGGACAGACAATCAGCCCCAGCATTTT. This gives the protein CASSAGTDNQPQHF.

The chain links TRBV27 to TRBJ1-5; no clear D. This CDR3 spans 14 amino acids. With 3 bases removed from V and 3 bases from J, the gap between germline ends came to 9 bases. Germline CDR1 MNHEY, CDR2 SMNVEV (reference sequence). CDR3 nucleotides: TGTGCCAGCAGTTTGAATCAGGTCAATCAGCCCCAGCATTTT. Translation: CASSLNQVNQPQHF.

The table lists this clone with a few counts. This CDR3 is also generated by other DNA sequences in the sample. The chain carries TRBV19 and TRBJ2-1; 7 bases map to TRBD2. Germline V gene sequence: CDR1 LNHDA, CDR2 SQIVND (reference sequence). This CDR3 comprises 14 residues. The J segment lost 4 bases and the V segment lost 6 bases, leaving 6 bases of the junction unmatched. For the CDR3, the DNA is TGTGCCAGTAGACGACTAGCAGATTACAATGAGCAGTTCTTC. Protein product: CASRRLADYNEQFF.